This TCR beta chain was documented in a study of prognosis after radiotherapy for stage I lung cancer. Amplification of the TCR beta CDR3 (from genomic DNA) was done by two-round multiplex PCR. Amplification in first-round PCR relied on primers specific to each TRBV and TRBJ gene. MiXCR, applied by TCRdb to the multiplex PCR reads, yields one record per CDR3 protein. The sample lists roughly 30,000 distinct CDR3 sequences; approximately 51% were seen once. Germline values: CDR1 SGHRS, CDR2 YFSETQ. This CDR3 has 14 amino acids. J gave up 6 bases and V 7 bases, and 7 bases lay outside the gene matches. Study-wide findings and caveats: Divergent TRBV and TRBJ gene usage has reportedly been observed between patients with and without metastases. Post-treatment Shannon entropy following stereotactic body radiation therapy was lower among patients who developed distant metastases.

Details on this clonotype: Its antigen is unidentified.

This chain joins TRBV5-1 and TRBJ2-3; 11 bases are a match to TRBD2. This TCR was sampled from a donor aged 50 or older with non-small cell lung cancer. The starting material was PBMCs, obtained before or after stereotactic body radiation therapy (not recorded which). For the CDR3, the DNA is TGCGCCAGCTCAACTAGCGGGAGTGTTGATACGCAGTATTTT. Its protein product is CASSTSGSVDTQYF.